The table lists the clone carrying this T cell receptor beta chain with a few counts. V was clipped by 5 bases and J by 2 bases, with 12 bases between them. The CDR3 runs 14 residues. Germline CDR1 and CDR2: MGHRA and YSYEKL. This sample is drawn from a study of blood T cell repertoires in COVID-19. Source study methods: How many nucleated cells were present was estimated from reference gene primer amplification. The data were produced by immunoSEQ multiplex PCR, yet TCRdb's version contains in-frame clones alone and is incomplete. V and J calls and clone size follow that table, whereas D and trimming were derived from the DNA. The data hold 170,000 or so clones, with about 88% observed a single time.

The sequenced sample consisted of PBMCs or T cells enriched from blood (not recorded which). This TCR was recovered from a woman aged 50 to 60 who had recovered from COVID-19. This chain uses TRBV4-1 with TRBJ1-2, with D uncertain. Here the CDR3 DNA reads TGCGCCAGCAGCGCGCAAGCAACCAACTATGGCTACACCTTC. It encodes CASSAQATNYGYTF.